This T cell receptor (beta chain) was recorded in a study of cytomegalovirus exposure and HLA in healthy donors. Findings and caveats of the study: Cytomegalovirus association was listed for roughly 160 TCR beta chains. Published work reported that the classifier diagnosed cytomegalovirus status with high specificity and sensitivity.

Losses at the gene ends were 0 bases for V and 5 bases for J; bases not matched to a gene: 8. Looked up from germline, CDR1 is SGDLS and CDR2 is YYNGEE. This CDR3 is 16 amino acids long. A multiplex PCR was run with 60 Vbeta primers and 13 Jbeta primers. Assay: immunoSEQ multiplex PCR; the TCRdb copy retains only in-frame clones and omits some. Its table records about 200,000 clones. As to this clone: Its antigen remains unidentified.

This TCR came from a girl under 10 years old in good health and CMV-seropositive. The chain uses TRBV9 and TRBJ2-1; 7 nucleotides match TRBD1. The sequenced sample was PBMCs. This CDR3 reads CASSVDDRVVNNEQFF. The CDR3 nucleotides read TGTGCCAGCAGCGTAGATGACAGGGTTGTGAACAATGAGCAGTTCTTC.